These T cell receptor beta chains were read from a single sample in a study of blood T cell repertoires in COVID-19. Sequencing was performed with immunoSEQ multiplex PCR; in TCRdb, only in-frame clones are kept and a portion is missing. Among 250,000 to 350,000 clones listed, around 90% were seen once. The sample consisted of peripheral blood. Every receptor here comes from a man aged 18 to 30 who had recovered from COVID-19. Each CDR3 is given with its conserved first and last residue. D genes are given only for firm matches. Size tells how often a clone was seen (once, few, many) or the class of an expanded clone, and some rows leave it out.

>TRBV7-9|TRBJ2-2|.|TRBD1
CASSLGDRVDTGELFF
TGTGCCAGCAGCTTAGGGGACAGGGTGGACACCGGGGAGCTGTTTTTT
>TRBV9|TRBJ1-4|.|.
CASNSGATNEKLFF
TGTGCCAGCAACTCGGGTGCAACTAATGAAAAACTGTTTTTT
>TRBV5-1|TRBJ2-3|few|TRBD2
CASGRAGSTDTQYF
TGCGCCAGCGGGAGGGCCGGGAGCACAGATACGCAGTATTTT
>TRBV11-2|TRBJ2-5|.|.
CASSPGTKETQYF
TGTGCCAGCAGCCCCGGGACAAAAGAGACCCAGTACTTC
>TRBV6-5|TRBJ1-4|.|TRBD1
CASGTGYEKLFF
TGTGCCTCGGGGACAGGCTATGAAAAACTGTTTTTT
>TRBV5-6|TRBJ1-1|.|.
CASSLAAAEAFF
TGTGCCAGCAGCTTGGCCGCGGCTGAAGCTTTCTTT
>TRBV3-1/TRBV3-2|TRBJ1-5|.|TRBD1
CASSQGVDRGLSNQPQHF
TGTGCCAGCAGCCAAGGAGTGGACAGGGGGCTTAGCAATCAGCCCCAGCATTTT
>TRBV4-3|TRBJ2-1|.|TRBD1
CASSQDMPGGEIRRNEQFF
TGCGCCAGCAGCCAAGATATGCCAGGGGGTGAAATTAGGAGGAATGAGCAGTTCTTC
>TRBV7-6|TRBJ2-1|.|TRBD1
CASSERDSRQVGVGNEQFF
TGTGCCAGCAGCGAAAGGGACAGCCGTCAAGTTGGTGTGGGCAATGAGCAGTTCTTC
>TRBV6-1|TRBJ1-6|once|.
CASSEDLRGKYNSPLHF
TGTGCCAGCAGTGAAGACCTCAGGGGCAAATATAATTCACCCCTCCACTTT
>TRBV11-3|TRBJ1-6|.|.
CASSLGGGSPLHF
TGTGCCAGCAGCTTAGGGGGGGGTTCACCCCTCCACTTT
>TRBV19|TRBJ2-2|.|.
CASSIEDGSAGELFF
TGTGCCAGTAGTATAGAGGATGGGAGCGCCGGGGAGCTGTTTTTT
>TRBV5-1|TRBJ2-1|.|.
CASSLNSRGSYNEQFF
TGCGCCAGCAGCCTGAACTCTAGAGGATCCTACAATGAGCAGTTCTTC
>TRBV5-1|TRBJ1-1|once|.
CASSWQALNTEAFF
TGCGCCAGCAGCTGGCAGGCGTTGAACACTGAAGCTTTCTTT
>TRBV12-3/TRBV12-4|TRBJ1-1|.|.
CASSLVRGEAFF
TGTGCCAGCAGTTTAGTAAGGGGGGAAGCTTTCTTT
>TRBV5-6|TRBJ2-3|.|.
CASSFWGGDTQYF
TGTGCCAGCAGCTTTTGGGGCGGAGATACGCAGTATTTT
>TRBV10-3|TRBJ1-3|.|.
CAISEWGLRDSGNTIYF
TGTGCCATCAGTGAGTGGGGGCTTCGCGACTCTGGAAACACCATATATTTT
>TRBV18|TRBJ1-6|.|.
CASSPYTGSNSPLHF
TGTGCCAGCTCACCATATACAGGGAGTAATTCACCCCTCCACTTT
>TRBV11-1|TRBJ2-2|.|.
CASSLRGDITGELFF
TGTGCCAGCAGCTTACGGGGGGACATAACCGGGGAGCTGTTTTTT
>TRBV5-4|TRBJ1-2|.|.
CASSRQDPSYGYTF
TGTGCCAGCAGTAGACAGGACCCCAGCTATGGCTACACCTTC
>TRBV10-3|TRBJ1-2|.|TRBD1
CAISGTGANYGYTF
TGTGCCATCAGTGGGACAGGGGCTAACTATGGCTACACCTTC
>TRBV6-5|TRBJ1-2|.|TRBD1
CASSYSSRGHYGYTF
TGTGCCAGCAGTTACTCATCCAGGGGGCACTATGGCTACACCTTC
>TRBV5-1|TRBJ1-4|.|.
CASSLADAGGEKLFF
TGCGCCAGCAGCTTGGCCGATGCGGGAGGTGAAAAACTGTTTTTT
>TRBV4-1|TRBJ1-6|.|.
CASSQESDYSPLHF
TGCGCCAGCAGCCAAGAAAGCGACTATTCACCCCTCCACTTT
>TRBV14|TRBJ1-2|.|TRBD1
CASSLSGGPGYTF
TGTGCCAGCAGCCTGTCAGGGGGCCCTGGCTACACCTTC
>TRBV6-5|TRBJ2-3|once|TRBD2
CASLTSGGYTDTQYF
TGTGCCAGCCTGACTAGCGGGGGTTACACAGATACGCAGTATTTT
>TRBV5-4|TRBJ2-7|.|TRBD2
CASSFVGGAGEQYF
TGTGCCAGCAGCTTCGTCGGGGGGGCTGGGGAGCAGTACTTC
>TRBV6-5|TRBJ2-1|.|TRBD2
CASGLAGGQNEQFF
TGTGCCAGCGGCCTAGCGGGGGGGCAAAATGAGCAGTTCTTC
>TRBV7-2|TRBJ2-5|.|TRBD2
CASSLGAGGPGETQYF
TGTGCCAGCAGCTTAGGGGCGGGGGGGCCCGGAGAGACCCAGTACTTC
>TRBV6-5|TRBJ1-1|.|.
CASSTGPWDTEAFF
TGTGCCAGCAGTACTGGGCCATGGGACACTGAAGCTTTCTTT
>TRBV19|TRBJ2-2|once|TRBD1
CASSIGGQVGTGELFF
TGTGCCAGTAGTATAGGTGGACAGGTAGGAACCGGGGAGCTGTTTTTT
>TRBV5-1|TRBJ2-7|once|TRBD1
CASSLGGTGPYEQYF
TGCGCCAGCAGCTTGGGTGGGACAGGGCCCTACGAGCAGTACTTC
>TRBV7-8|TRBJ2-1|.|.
CASSLTSYNEQFF
TGTGCCAGCAGCTTGACATCTTACAATGAGCAGTTCTTC
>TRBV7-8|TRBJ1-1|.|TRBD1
CASSLFPSVTGGMTEAFF
TGTGCCAGCAGCTTATTCCCGTCGGTGACAGGGGGAATGACTGAAGCTTTCTTT
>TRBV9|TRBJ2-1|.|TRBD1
CASSVVETGEYNEQFF
TGTGCCAGCAGCGTAGTGGAGACAGGGGAATACAATGAGCAGTTCTTC
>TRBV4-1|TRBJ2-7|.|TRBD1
CASGPTGPYEQYF
TGCGCCAGCGGGCCGACAGGGCCCTACGAGCAGTACTTC
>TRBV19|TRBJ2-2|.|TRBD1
CASGTGGRGTGELFF
TGTGCCAGTGGTACAGGGGGCAGGGGCACCGGGGAGCTGTTTTTT
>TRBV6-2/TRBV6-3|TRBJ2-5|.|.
CASSETRASPETQYF
TGTGCCAGCAGTGAGACTAGGGCTTCACCAGAGACCCAGTACTTC
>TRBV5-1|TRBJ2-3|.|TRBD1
CASSSPGQGTGTQYF
TGCGCCAGCAGCTCGCCGGGACAGGGCACTGGGACGCAGTATTTT
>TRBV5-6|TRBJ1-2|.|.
CASSGSGGNYGYTF
TGTGCCAGCAGCGGTTCCGGGGGGAACTATGGCTACACCTTC
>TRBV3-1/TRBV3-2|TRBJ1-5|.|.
CASSQEWAVAQPQHF
TGTGCCAGCAGCCAAGAGTGGGCAGTCGCCCAGCCCCAGCATTTT
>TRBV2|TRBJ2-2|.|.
CASSLTGELFF
TGTGCCAGCAGTCTAACCGGGGAGCTGTTTTTT
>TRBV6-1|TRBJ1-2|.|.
CASSEAGVGYTF
TGTGCCAGCAGTGAAGCCGGGGTGGGCTACACCTTC
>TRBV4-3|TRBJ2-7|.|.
CASSQDWDTVFKAQYF
TGCGCCAGCAGCCAAGATTGGGACACCGTTTTCAAGGCGCAGTACTTC
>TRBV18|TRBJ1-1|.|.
CASSPGGAPNTEAFF
TGTGCCAGCTCTCCGGGGGGGGCGCCTAACACTGAAGCTTTCTTT
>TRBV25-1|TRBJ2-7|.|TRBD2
CASSEYGGRANYEQYF
TGTGCCAGCAGTGAATATGGCGGGAGGGCCAACTACGAGCAGTACTTC
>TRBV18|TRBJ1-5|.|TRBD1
CASSPWDSDQPQHF
TGTGCCAGCTCACCCTGGGACAGCGATCAGCCCCAGCATTTT
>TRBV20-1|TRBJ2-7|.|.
CSASYLYEQYF
TGCAGTGCCTCGTACCTATACGAGCAGTACTTC
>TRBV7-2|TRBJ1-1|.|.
CASSLVEGVNTEAFF
TGTGCCAGCAGCTTAGTTGAGGGAGTCAACACTGAAGCTTTCTTT
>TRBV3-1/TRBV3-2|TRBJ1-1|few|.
CASSGGAGTEAFF
TGTGCCAGCTCTGGGGGCGCGGGCACTGAAGCTTTCTTT
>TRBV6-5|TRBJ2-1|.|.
CASLGLVAYNEQFF
TGTGCCAGCTTGGGACTCGTCGCCTACAATGAGCAGTTCTTC
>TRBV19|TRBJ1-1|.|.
CASSPGHRNTEAFF
TGTGCCAGTAGTCCGGGACACAGGAACACTGAAGCTTTCTTT
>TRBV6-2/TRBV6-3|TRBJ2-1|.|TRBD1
CASSYTLQGAEQFF
TGTGCCAGCAGTTACACCCTGCAGGGGGCTGAGCAGTTCTTC
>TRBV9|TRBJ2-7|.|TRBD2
CASSVIQAGVNEQYF
TGTGCCAGCAGCGTAATACAAGCGGGAGTCAACGAGCAGTACTTC
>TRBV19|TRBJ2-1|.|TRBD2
CASSILAGPHNEQFF
TGTGCCAGTAGTATTCTAGCGGGACCCCACAATGAGCAGTTCTTC
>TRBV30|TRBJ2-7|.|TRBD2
CAWSVAGGYEQYF
TGTGCCTGGAGTGTAGCGGGAGGTTACGAGCAGTACTTC
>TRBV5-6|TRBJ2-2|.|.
CASSLLSGTGELFF
TGTGCCAGCAGCTTGTTATCAGGGACCGGGGAGCTGTTTTTT